The entry below gives a single TCR beta chain sequence along with its context. This specimen comes from a study of CD8 T cells in Susac syndrome. V lost 2 bases, J lost 4 bases, and 11 bases lay in between. Germline lookup yields CDR1 SGHNT and CDR2 YYREEE (reference sequence). The length of the CDR3 is 14 residues. Random hexamers primed reverse transcription of roughly 0.5 to 1 ug RNA. TCR beta CDR3 was amplified by immunoSEQ multiplex PCR. This amplification extended across 54 Vbeta and 13 Jbeta segments. Via MiXCR, TCRdb re-called the immunoSEQ multiplex PCR reads, giving one row per CDR3 protein. The table shows around 200,000 distinct CDR3 sequences, with 80% to 95% occurring only once. CD8+ and CD4+ blood T cells underwent TCR beta sequencing.

The chain joins TRBV5-4 to TRBJ2-3; no reliable D call. The sequencing input was CD8+ T cells from PBMCs. This TCR was sampled from a human donor with multiple sclerosis. DNA of the CDR3: TGTGCCAGCAGCTTAAATTCCTGGGCAGATACGCAGTATTTT. Translation gives CASSLNSWADTQYF.